Presented here are 24 T cell receptor beta chains from one specimen sequenced in a study of blood T cell repertoires in COVID-19 (TCRdb year 2020). The library was made by the immunoSEQ multiplex PCR assay. Not all clones reach the TCRdb copy of this immuneACCESS table, which keeps in-frame sequences only. Checked studies attribute under half of the gap to unresolved V genes and leave the rest unexplained. Counted in this sample were hundreds of thousands of clones; over 75% of them appeared once. The ten largest make up roughly 11% of the sample. The specimen was peripheral blood. These receptors all come from a man between 45 and 60 years old with COVID-19, enrolled during active disease.

The chain uses TRBV12-3 or TRBV12-4 and TRBJ1-5; 7 nucleotides match TRBD1. The CDR3 covers 13 residues. With 5 bases clipped from V and 6 bases from J, the junction kept 4 bases outside the gene matches. The CDR3 protein is CASSEGAGQPQHF. Written as DNA, the CDR3 is TGTGCCAGCAGTGAGGGGGCTGGTCAGCCCCAGCATTTT.

This chain links TRBV6-5 with TRBJ2-7, with TRBD1 matching 9 bases. The CDR3 is made up of 12 amino acids. Germline values: CDR1 MNHEY, CDR2 SVGAGI. The junction had 4 bases not matched to a gene; V was cut back by 9 bases and J by 4 bases. The CDR3 protein is CASGTGRYEQYF. In DNA, the CDR3 is TGTGCCAGTGGGACAGGGAGGTACGAGCAGTACTTC.

The chain recombines TRBV24-1 with TRBJ2-1, with 7 positions matching TRBD1. The ends lost 3 bases at V and 5 bases at J; junction bases unmatched: 18. The CDR3 extends over 19 amino acids. Germline V gene sequence: CDR1 KGHDR, CDR2 SFDVKD. CDR3 protein: CATSDPTPQPGQKDNEQFF. The CDR3 coding sequence is TGTGCCACCAGTGATCCGACACCCCAACCGGGACAGAAAGACAATGAGCAGTTCTTC.

A single count supports this clone. The chain has TRBV6-5 and TRBJ2-5, with no clear D. Per the germline V gene, CDR1 is MNHEY and CDR2 is SVGAGI. The CDR3 is made up of 13 amino acids. V gave up 0 bases and J gave up 5 bases, with 7 bases separating them. The CDR3 region is CASSYSIRETQYF. For the CDR3, the DNA is TGTGCCAGCAGTTACTCGATACGGGAGACCCAGTACTTC.

The rearrangement links TRBV5-5 to TRBJ1-5; tentative D call: TRBD1 (5 bases). Trimming removed 3 bases from V and 2 bases from J, with 18 bases in between. In germline, CDR1 is SGHKS, CDR2 YYEKEE (reference sequence). The CDR3 has 17 residues. The CDR3 sequence is CASSSGWGVSGNQPQHF. Written as DNA, the CDR3 is TGTGCCAGCAGCTCCGGATGGGGGGTATCAGGCAATCAGCCCCAGCATTTT.

This chain joins TRBV12-5 and TRBJ2-2; D call uncertain. Germline V gives CDR1 LGHNT, CDR2 FRNRAP. Trimming shortened V by 5 bases and J by 1 base, and 8 bases separated the two germline ends. The CDR3 loop spans 14 amino acids. The CDR3 loop reads CASGPRQNTGELFF. DNA for the CDR3: TGTGCTAGTGGTCCCCGACAGAACACCGGGGAGCTGTTTTTT.

The chain has TRBV27 and TRBJ1-5, with unresolved D. The V gene lost 1 base and the J gene lost 4 bases, with 8 bases spanning the gap. This CDR3 comprises 14 residues. CDR1 is MNHEY and CDR2 is SMNVEV in the germline V gene (reference sequence). CDR3 loop: CASSLYAVNQPQHF. Written as DNA, the CDR3 is TGTGCCAGCAGTTTATATGCGGTAAATCAGCCCCAGCATTTT.

V usage is TRBV4-1 and J usage is TRBJ1-1, with 7 bases fitting TRBD1. The CDR3 covers 18 residues. V shed 1 base and J 5 bases; nucleotides not matched to a gene: 16. The germline V gene encodes CDR1 MGHRA and CDR2 YSYEKL. The CDR3 nucleotides are TGCGCCAGCAGCCAAGCTTATGGAGGGGGCGGGTTGAGGACTGAAGCTTTCTTT. Amino acids: CASSQAYGGGGLRTEAFF.

This chain uses TRBV9 with TRBJ2-5; TRBD2 might be the D (5 bases). V was cut by 1 base and J by 5 bases, with 12 bases left in between. This CDR3 spans 14 amino acids. CDR1 is SGDLS, CDR2 YYNGEE, per germline. The DNA of the CDR3 is TGTGCCAGCAGCGTAACCCTAGCACGGGAGACCCAGTACTTC. Translated, it gives CASSVTLARETQYF.

V gene TRBV27 combines with J gene TRBJ2-3, with TRBD2 matching 11 bases. Per germline, CDR1 MNHEY and CDR2 SMNVEV (reference sequence). The CDR3 totals 16 residues. V was pared by 2 bases and J by 2 bases, with 3 bases of the junction left unmatched. The CDR3 loop is CASSLVAGGLTDTQYF. For the CDR3, the DNA is TGTGCCAGCAGTTTAGTAGCGGGGGGGCTCACAGATACGCAGTATTTT.

The V and J genes are TRBV6-6 and TRBJ2-7; the D call may be TRBD1 or TRBD2 (6 bases each). The CDR3 totals 14 residues. Germline lookup yields CDR1 MNHNY and CDR2 SVGAGI (reference sequence). Trimming shortened V by 4 bases and J by 6 bases, and 16 bases separated the two germline ends. The CDR3 here is CASSFSGEVGEQYF. The CDR3 DNA follows: TGTGCCAGCAGTTTCTCAGGGGAGGTCGGCGAGCAGTACTTC.

This chain connects TRBV7-9 to TRBJ1-2; TRBD1 is a possible D gene (6 bases). The CDR3 runs to 17 residues. V lost 0 bases to trimming and J lost 2 bases, with 16 bases between them. Germline assignment: CDR1 SEHNR and CDR2 FQNEAQ (reference sequence). CDR3 protein: CASSLALLGGENYGYTF. CDR3 nucleotides: TGTGCCAGCAGCTTAGCGTTGTTAGGGGGAGAAAACTATGGCTACACCTTC.

V usage is TRBV7-3 and J usage is TRBJ2-1; 7 bases line up with TRBD1. The germline gives CDR1 SGHTA, CDR2 FQGTGA. The CDR3 totals 17 residues. Trimming cost V 6 bases and J 0 bases; bases outside gene matches: 11. The CDR3 loop reads CASSPTTRDSSYNEQFF. The CDR3 DNA sequence: TGTGCCAGCAGTCCAACCACCAGGGACAGCTCCTACAATGAGCAGTTCTTC.

The chain carries TRBV28 and TRBJ1-3; D not certain. The V end lost 5 bases, the J end lost 1 base, and 12 bases lay between the germline ends. The germline V gene has CDR1 MDHEN and CDR2 SYDVKM. This CDR3 is 15 amino acids long. In DNA form, the CDR3 reads TGTGCCAGCAGTCCACCTAGGAGGTCTGGAAACACCATATATTTT. Translation gives CASSPPRRSGNTIYF.

The V gene is TRBV12-3 or TRBV12-4, the J gene TRBJ1-2; TRBD1 matches 9 bases. The ends lost 1 base at V and 7 bases at J; junction bases unmatched: 1. The CDR3 consists of 13 residues. As DNA, the CDR3 is TGTGCCAGCAGTTTAGGGACAGGGGTTGGCTACACCTTC. The encoded protein is CASSLGTGVGYTF.

The gene calls are TRBV7-2 and TRBJ1-4; 7 bases line up with TRBD1. CDR1 is SGHTA, CDR2 FQGNSA, per germline. This CDR3 is built from 14 residues. V was pared by 4 bases and J by 5 bases, with 4 bases of the junction left unmatched. CDR3 nucleotide sequence: TGTGCCAGCAGCTACGACAGGGCGAATGAAAAACTGTTTTTT. Its protein product is CASSYDRANEKLFF.

This clone turned up a few times. This chain joins TRBV11-2 and TRBJ1-1; the match to TRBD1 covers 10 bases. There are 17 residues in the CDR3. Germline V gene sequence: CDR1 SGHAT, CDR2 FQNNGV. V shed 5 bases, J shed 0 bases, and the junction held 9 bases outside the gene matches. Here the CDR3 reads CASSPPGQGLMNTEAFF. The CDR3 nucleotides read TGTGCCAGCAGCCCACCGGGACAGGGGCTCATGAACACTGAAGCTTTCTTT.

The chain recombines TRBV7-2 with TRBJ2-7; weak D call: TRBD2 (6 bases). V lost 6 bases, J lost 5 bases, and 23 bases lay in between. The CDR3 extends over 16 amino acids. Germline values: CDR1 SGHTA, CDR2 FQGNSA. The DNA for the CDR3 is TGTGCCAGCAGACCACCGGGACTCGTGTCCCGAGACGAGCAGTACTTC. It translates to CASRPPGLVSRDEQYF.

The chain couples TRBV11-3 to TRBJ2-1; D is undetermined. This CDR3 has 14 amino acids. CDR1 SGHNT and CDR2 YENEEA come from the germline V gene. The germline V and J ends were trimmed by 1 base and 5 bases, with 9 bases remaining between them. The CDR3 bases are TGTGCCAGCAGCTTAGCACGGAGAGACAATGAGCAGTTCTTC. Encoded protein: CASSLARRDNEQFF.

This clone appeared once. This chain uses TRBV5-1 with TRBJ2-3; maybe TRBD1 (5 bases). CDR1 and CDR2 from the germline V gene are SGHRS and YFSETQ. There are 12 residues in the CDR3. V was cut by 5 bases and J by 4 bases, with 8 bases left in between. Here the CDR3 reads CASRQAPDTQYF. For the CDR3, the DNA is TGCGCCAGCAGACAGGCCCCAGATACGCAGTATTTT.

V is TRBV4-3 and J is TRBJ2-3; 8 bases align to TRBD2. CDR3 length equals 16 residues. Germline trimming cut 0 bases from V and 4 bases from J; bases unmatched to any gene: 6. From germline, CDR1 is LGHNA and CDR2 YSLEER. CDR3 coding DNA: TGCGCCAGCAGCCAAGAGCGGGGGGCCAGGGCAGATACGCAGTATTTT. It yields the protein CASSQERGARADTQYF.

This sequence joins TRBV5-1 and TRBJ2-7, with a tentative D call TRBD1 (5 bases). CDR3 length equals 14 residues. Germline values: CDR1 SGHRS, CDR2 YFSETQ. V was clipped by 0 bases and J by 4 bases, with 11 bases between them. CDR3 nucleotides: TGCGCCAGCAGCTTGGGACAGTCAGAATACGAGCAGTACTTC. It is translated as CASSLGQSEYEQYF.

V gene TRBV5-1 combines with J gene TRBJ2-1, with 11 bases fitting TRBD2. Trimming removed 2 bases from V and 9 bases from J; junction bases left unmatched: 13. Germline V gene lookup returns CDR1 SGHRS and CDR2 YFSETQ. CDR3 length equals 17 residues. CDR3 DNA: TGCGCCAGCAGCTTTTCTACTGGGGGTAGCGGGAGGGTTGAGCAGTTCTTC. Translating gives CASSFSTGGSGRVEQFF.

This clone was detected many times. Distinct nucleotide sequences in the sample also encode this CDR3. This chain connects TRBV19 to TRBJ1-1; 9 bases map to TRBD1. Losses at the gene ends were 1 base for V and 5 bases for J; bases not matched to a gene: 2. The CDR3 is made up of 14 amino acids. CDR1 is LNHDA and CDR2 is SQIVND in the germline V gene (reference sequence). CDR3 bases: TGTGCCAGTAGTATAGGCGGGACAGGGACTGAAGCTTTCTTT. This codes for CASSIGGTGTEAFF.